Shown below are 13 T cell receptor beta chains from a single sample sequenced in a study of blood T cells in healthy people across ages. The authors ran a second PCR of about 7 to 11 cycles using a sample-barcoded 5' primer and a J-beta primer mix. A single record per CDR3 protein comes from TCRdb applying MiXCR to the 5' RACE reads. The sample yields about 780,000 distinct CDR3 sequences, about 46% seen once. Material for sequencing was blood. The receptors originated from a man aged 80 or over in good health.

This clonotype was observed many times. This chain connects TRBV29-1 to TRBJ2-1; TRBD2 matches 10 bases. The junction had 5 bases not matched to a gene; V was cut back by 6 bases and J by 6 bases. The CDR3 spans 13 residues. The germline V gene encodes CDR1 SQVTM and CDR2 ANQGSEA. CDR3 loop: CSVATSGLNEQFF. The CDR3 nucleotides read TGCAGCGTGGCGACTAGCGGGCTCAATGAGCAGTTCTTC.

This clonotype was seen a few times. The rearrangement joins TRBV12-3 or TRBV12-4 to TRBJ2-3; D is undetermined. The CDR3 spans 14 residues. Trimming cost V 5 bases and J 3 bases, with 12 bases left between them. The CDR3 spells CASSRRGGTDTQYF. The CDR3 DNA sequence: TGTGCCAGCAGTCGCAGAGGCGGTACAGATACGCAGTATTTT.

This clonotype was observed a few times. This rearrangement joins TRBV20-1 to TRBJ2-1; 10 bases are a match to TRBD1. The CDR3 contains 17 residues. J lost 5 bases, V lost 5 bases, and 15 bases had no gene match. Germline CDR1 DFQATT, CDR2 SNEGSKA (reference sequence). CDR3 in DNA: TGCAGTGCTTTCCGGGACAGGGGAAATTTGCGGGACAATGAGCAGTTCTTC. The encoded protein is CSAFRDRGNLRDNEQFF.

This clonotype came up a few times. The CDR3 nucleotides read TGCGCCAGCAGCCAAGATCCTAGCGGGACATACAATGAGCAGTTCTTC. Protein sequence: CASSQDPSGTYNEQFF. The chain recombines TRBV4-3 with TRBJ2-1; 9 nucleotides match TRBD2. The CDR3 runs 16 residues. The V and J ends lost 0 bases and 4 bases, in that order; junction bases with no gene match: 4. Germline CDR1 and CDR2: LGHNA and YSLEER.

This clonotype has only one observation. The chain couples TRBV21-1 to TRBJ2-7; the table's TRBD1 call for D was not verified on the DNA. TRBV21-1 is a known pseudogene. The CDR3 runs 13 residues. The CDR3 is CASNRDRVNEQYF. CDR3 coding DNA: TGTGCCAGCAATAGGGACAGGGTCAATGAGCAGTACTTC.

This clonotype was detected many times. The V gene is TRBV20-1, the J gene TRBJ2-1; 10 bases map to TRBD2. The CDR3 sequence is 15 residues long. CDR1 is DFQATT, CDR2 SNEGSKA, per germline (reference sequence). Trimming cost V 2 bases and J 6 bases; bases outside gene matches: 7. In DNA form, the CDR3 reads TGCAGTGCTAGACGTCGTAGACTAGCGGGCAATGAGCAGTTCTTC. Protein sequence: CSARRRRLAGNEQFF.

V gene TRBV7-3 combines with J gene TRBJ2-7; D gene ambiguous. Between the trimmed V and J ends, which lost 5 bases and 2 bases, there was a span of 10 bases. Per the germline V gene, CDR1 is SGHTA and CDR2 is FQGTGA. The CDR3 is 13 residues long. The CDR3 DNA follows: TGTGCCAGCAGCAAGACACATACCTACGAGCAGTACTTC. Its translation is CASSKTHTYEQYF.

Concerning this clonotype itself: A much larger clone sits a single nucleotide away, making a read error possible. The CDR3 DNA reads as TGTGCCTGCAGCCCCTATCCAGGGGACGAGCAGTACTTC. Protein product: CACSPYPGDEQYF. The J gene is TRBJ2-4, the V gene TRBV7-9; tentatively, D is TRBD1 (6 bases). The J call could be wrong; TRBJ2-7 is a better fit for the DNA end. CDR1 SEHNR and CDR2 FQNEAQ come from the germline V gene (reference sequence). The length of the CDR3 is 13 residues.

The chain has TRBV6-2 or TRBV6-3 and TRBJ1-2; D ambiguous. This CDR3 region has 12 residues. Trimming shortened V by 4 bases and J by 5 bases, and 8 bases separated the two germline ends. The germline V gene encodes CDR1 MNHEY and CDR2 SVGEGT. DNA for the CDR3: TGTGCCAGCAGTTGGCAAGGATATGGCTACACCTTC. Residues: CASSWQGYGYTF.

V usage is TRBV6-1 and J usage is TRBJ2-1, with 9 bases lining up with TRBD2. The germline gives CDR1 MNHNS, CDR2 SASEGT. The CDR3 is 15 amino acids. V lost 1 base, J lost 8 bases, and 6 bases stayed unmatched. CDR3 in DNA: TGTGCCAGCAGTGAAGTAGAGGCTAGCGGGGATGAGCAGTTCTTC. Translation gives CASSEVEASGDEQFF.

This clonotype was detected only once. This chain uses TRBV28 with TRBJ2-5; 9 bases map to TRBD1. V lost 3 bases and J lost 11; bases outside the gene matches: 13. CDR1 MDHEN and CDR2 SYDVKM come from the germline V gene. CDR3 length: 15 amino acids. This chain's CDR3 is CASSFGTGGWNEQYF. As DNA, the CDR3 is TGTGCCAGCAGTTTTGGTACAGGGGGCTGGAATGAGCAGTACTTC.

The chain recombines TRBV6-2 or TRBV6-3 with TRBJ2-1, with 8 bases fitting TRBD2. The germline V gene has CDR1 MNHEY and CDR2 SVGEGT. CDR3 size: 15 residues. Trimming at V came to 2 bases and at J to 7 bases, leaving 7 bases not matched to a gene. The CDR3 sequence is CASSYPGLGGNEQFF. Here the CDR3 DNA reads TGTGCCAGCAGTTACCCGGGACTAGGTGGAAATGAGCAGTTCTTC.

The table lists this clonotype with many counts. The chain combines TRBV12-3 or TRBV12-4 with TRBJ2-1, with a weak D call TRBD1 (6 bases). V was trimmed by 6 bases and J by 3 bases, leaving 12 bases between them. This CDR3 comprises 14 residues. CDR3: CASRDTGFYNEQFF. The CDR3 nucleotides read TGTGCCAGCAGGGATACAGGGTTCTACAATGAGCAGTTCTTC.